This T cell receptor (beta chain) is from a study of T cells after somatic rescue of genetic block. Unmatched junction bases numbered 3, after V lost 1 base and J lost 3 bases. The CDR3 contains 15 residues. Germline V CDR1 and CDR2: SGHTA, FQGTGA. Assay used: immunoSEQ multiplex PCR; TCRdb lists only in-frame clones, some missing. The table includes 100,000 to 120,000 clones, about 89% detected once. The sequencing input was peripheral blood mononuclear cells (PBMCs). The clonotype comes from a woman younger than 30. The V gene is TRBV7-3, the J gene TRBJ2-5; 9 bases fit TRBD2. Here the CDR3 reads CASSLSGLAKETQYF. CDR3 bases: TGTGCCAGCAGCTTAAGTGGACTAGCGAAAGAGACCCAGTACTTC.